This T cell receptor beta chain was sequenced in a study of control samples from healthy donors and cancer patients. Generated by immunoSEQ multiplex PCR, the TCRdb table keeps only in-frame clones and is missing some. Altogether 150,000 to 200,000 clones are present, around 93% being singletons, with the ten largest covering approximately 1.5%. Trimming took off 5 bases at V and 1 base at J, with 10 bases between the two ends. Looked up from germline, CDR1 is SGHRS and CDR2 is YFSETQ. This CDR3 is 13 amino acids long. This clone was observed a few times. The sequenced material came from blood. This TCR derives from a man younger than 30 in good health. The chain couples TRBV5-1 to TRBJ2-7, with D unclear. CDR3: CASSEQQSYEQYF. CDR3 DNA: TGCGCCAGCAGTGAACAGCAGTCCTACGAGCAGTACTTC.